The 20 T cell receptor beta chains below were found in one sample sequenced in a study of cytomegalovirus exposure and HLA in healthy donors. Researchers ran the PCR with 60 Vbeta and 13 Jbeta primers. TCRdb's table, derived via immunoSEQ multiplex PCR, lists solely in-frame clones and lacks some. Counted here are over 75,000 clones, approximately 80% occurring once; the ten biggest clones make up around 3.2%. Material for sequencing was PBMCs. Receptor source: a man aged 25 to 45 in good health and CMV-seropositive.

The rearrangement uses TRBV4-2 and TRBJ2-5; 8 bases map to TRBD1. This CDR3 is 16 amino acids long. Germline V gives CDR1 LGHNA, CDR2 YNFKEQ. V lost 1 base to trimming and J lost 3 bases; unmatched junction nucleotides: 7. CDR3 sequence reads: CASSQGQGLREETQYF. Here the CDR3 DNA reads TGTGCCAGCAGCCAAGGACAGGGGCTTCGGGAAGAGACCCAGTACTTC.

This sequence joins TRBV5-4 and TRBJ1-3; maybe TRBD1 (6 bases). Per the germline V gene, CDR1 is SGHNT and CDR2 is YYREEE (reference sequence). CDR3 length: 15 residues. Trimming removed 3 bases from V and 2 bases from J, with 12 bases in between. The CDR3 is CASSSQGQPGNTIYF. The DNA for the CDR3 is TGTGCCAGCAGCTCCCAGGGGCAACCTGGAAACACCATATATTTT.

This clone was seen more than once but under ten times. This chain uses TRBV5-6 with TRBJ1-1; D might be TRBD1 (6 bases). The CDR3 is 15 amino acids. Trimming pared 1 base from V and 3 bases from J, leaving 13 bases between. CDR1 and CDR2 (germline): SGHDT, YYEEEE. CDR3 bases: TGTGCCAGCAGCTTGAGAGGGGGAGAGTACACTGAAGCTTTCTTT. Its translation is CASSLRGGEYTEAFF.

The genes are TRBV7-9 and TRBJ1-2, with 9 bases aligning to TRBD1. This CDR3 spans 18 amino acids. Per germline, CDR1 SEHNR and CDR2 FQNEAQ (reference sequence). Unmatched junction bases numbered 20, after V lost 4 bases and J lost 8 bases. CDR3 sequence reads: CASSSGRDRDVGSEGYTF. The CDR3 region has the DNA TGTGCCAGCAGCTCTGGGCGGGACAGGGATGTGGGGTCAGAAGGCTACACCTTC.

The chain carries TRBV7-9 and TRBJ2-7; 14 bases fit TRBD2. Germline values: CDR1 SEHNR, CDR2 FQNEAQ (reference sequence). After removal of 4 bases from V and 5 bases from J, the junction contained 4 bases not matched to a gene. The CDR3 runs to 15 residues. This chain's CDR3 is CASSSGTSGSDEQYF. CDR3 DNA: TGTGCCAGCAGCTCCGGGACTAGCGGGAGCGACGAGCAGTACTTC.

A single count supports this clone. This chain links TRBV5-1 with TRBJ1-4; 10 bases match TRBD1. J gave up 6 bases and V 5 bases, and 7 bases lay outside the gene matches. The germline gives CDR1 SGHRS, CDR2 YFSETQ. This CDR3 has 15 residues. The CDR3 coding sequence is TGCGCCAGCAGAACCGGGACAGGGGAATATGAAAAACTGTTTTTT. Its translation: CASRTGTGEYEKLFF. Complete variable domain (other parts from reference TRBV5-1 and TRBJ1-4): KAGVTQTPRYLIKTRGQQVTLSCSPISGHRSVSWYQQTPGQGLQFLFEYFSETQRNKGNFPGRFSGRQFSNSRSEMNVSTLELGDSALYLCASRTGTGEYEKLFFGSGTQLSVL.

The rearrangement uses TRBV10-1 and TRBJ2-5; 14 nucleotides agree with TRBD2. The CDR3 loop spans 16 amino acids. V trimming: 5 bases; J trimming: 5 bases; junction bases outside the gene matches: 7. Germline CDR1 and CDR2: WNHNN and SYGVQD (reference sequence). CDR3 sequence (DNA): TGCGCCAGCAGTCCGACTAGCGGGAGGGAGGTGGAGACCCAGTACTTC. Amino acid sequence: CASSPTSGREVETQYF.

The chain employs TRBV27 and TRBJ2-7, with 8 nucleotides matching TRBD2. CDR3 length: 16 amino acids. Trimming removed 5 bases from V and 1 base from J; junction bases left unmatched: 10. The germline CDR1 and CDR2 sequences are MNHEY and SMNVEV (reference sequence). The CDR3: CASSHRGGRRSYEQYF. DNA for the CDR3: TGTGCCAGCAGTCACCGCGGGGGGCGCCGTTCCTACGAGCAGTACTTC.

The CDR3 is CASSLEAGGMMELFF. For the CDR3, the DNA is TGCGCCAGCAGCTTGGAGGCAGGGGGAATGATGGAACTGTTTTTT. The chain couples TRBV5-1 to TRBJ1-4; 7 nucleotides line up with TRBD1. This CDR3 is built from 15 residues. With V trimmed by 0 bases and J by 12 bases, 11 bases remained unmatched. Germline lookup yields CDR1 SGHRS and CDR2 YFSETQ.

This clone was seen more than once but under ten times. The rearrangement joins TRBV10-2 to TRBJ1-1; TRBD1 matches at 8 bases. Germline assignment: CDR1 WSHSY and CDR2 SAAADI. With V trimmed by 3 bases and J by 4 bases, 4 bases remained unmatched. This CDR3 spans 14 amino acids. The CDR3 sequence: CASSENRGATEAFF. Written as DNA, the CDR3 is TGCGCCAGCAGTGAAAACAGGGGGGCCACTGAAGCTTTCTTT.

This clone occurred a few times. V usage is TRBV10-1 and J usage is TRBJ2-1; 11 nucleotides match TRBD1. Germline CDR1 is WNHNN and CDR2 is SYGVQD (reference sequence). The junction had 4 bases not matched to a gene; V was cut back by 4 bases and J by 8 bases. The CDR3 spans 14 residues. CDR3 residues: CASSGTGGVYEQFF. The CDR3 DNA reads TGCGCCAGCAGTGGGACAGGGGGCGTCTATGAGCAGTTCTTC.

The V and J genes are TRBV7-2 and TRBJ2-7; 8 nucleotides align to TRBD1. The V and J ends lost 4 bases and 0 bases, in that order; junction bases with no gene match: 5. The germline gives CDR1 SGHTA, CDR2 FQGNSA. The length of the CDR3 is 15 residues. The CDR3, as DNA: TGTGCCAGCAGCTGGGACAGGCATTCCTCCTACGAGCAGTACTTC. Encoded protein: CASSWDRHSSYEQYF.

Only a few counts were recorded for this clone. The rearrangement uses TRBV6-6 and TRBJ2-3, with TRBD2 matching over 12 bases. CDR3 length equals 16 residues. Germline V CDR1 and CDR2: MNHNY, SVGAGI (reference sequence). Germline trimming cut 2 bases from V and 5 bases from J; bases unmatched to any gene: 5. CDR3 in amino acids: CASSYPTSGSRDTQYF. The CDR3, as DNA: TGTGCCAGCAGTTACCCGACTAGCGGGAGTAGAGATACGCAGTATTTT.

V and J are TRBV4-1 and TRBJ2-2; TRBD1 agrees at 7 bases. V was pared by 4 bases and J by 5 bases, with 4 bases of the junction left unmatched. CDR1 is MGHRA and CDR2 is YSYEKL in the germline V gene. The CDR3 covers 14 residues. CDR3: CASSRGQQTGELFF. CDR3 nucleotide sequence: TGCGCCAGCAGCCGGGGACAGCAGACCGGGGAGCTGTTTTTT.

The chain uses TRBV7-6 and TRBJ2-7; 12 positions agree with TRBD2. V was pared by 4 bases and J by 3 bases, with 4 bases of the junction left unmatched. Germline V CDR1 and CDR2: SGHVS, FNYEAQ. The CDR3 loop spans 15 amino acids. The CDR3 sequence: CASSSRLAGVYEQYF. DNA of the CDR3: TGTGCCAGCAGCTCGAGACTAGCGGGAGTCTACGAGCAGTACTTC.

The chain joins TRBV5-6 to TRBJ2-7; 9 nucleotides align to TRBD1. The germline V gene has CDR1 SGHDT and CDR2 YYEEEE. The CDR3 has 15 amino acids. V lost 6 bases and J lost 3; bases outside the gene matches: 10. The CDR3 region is CASTLAGTGFYEQYF. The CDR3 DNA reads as TGTGCCAGCACCCTCGCCGGGACAGGGTTCTACGAGCAGTACTTC.

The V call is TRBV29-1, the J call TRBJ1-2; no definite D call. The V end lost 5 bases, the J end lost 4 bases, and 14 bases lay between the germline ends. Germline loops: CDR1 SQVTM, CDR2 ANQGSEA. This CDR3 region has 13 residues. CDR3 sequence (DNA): TGCAGCGTTCTTTTGGACGGAGGCTATGGCTACACCTTC. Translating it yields CSVLLDGGYGYTF.

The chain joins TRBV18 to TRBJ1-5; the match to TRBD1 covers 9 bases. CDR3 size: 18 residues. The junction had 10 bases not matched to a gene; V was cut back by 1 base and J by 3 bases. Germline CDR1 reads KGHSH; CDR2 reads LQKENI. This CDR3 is CASSPLPSGTGINQPQHF. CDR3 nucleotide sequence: TGTGCCAGCTCACCACTACCATCCGGGACAGGGATCAATCAGCCCCAGCATTTT.

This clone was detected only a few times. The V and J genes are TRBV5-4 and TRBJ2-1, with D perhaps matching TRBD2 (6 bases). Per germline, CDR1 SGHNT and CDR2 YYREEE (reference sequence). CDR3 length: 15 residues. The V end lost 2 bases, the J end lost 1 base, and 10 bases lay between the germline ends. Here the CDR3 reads CASSLNAGSYNEQFF. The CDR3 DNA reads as TGTGCCAGCAGCTTAAATGCGGGGTCCTACAATGAGCAGTTCTTC.

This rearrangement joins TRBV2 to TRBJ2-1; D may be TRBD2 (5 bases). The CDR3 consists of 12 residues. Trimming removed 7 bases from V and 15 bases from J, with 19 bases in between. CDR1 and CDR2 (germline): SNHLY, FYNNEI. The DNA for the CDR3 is TGTGCCAGCACCTGGGGAGAGCCCCGACGGTTCTTC. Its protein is CASTWGEPRRFF.